A single sample gave rise to the 23 T cell receptor beta chains below, sequenced in a study of cytomegalovirus exposure and HLA in healthy donors. Sequenced by immunoSEQ multiplex PCR; TCRdb stores in-frame clones only, minus some. The sample records tens of thousands of clones, 94% being singletons. Sequencing was performed on PBMCs. These receptors came from a woman aged 18-35 years in good health and CMV-seronegative.

This rearrangement joins TRBV6-6 to TRBJ1-1; D may be TRBD1 (5 bases). Germline loops: CDR1 MNHNY, CDR2 SVGAGI (reference sequence). The CDR3 extends over 15 amino acids. The V and J ends lost 2 bases and 1 base respectively, with 11 bases between them. CDR3 sequence reads: CASSYPGYQNTEAFF. CDR3 bases: TGTGCCAGCAGTTACCCAGGGTACCAGAACACTGAAGCTTTCTTT.

The chain uses TRBV28 and TRBJ1-1, with D maybe TRBD1 (5 bases). The CDR3 loop spans 14 amino acids. Trimming stripped 6 bases from V and 3 bases from J, with 14 bases between. CDR1 and CDR2 from the germline V gene are MDHEN and SYDVKM. Here the CDR3 reads CASRPGPLDTEAFF. CDR3 in DNA: TGTGCCAGCAGGCCAGGGCCCTTGGACACTGAAGCTTTCTTT.

The chain is built from TRBV15 and TRBJ2-1; 7 bases match TRBD2. Unmatched junction bases numbered 6, after V lost 6 bases and J lost 7 bases. The CDR3 sequence is 13 residues long. The V gene's germline CDR1 is LNHNV and CDR2 YYDKDF (reference sequence). CDR3: CATRGTTWNEQFF. The CDR3 DNA follows: TGTGCCACCAGAGGGACTACATGGAATGAGCAGTTCTTC.

This clone has just a few counts. This chain uses TRBV6-5 with TRBJ1-2, with TRBD1 matching over 8 bases. The CDR3 contains 13 residues. The V gene's germline CDR1 is MNHEY and CDR2 SVGAGI. Trimming took 6 bases from V and 5 from J; bases not matched to a gene: 5. The CDR3 region is CASSIDRGYGYTF. The CDR3 nucleotides are TGTGCCAGCAGCATCGACAGGGGATATGGCTACACCTTC.

The chain uses TRBV28 and TRBJ1-5; D possibly corresponds to TRBD1 (6 bases). Trimming stripped 6 bases from V and 2 bases from J, with 11 bases between. There are 14 residues in the CDR3. Germline lookup yields CDR1 MDHEN and CDR2 SYDVKM. CDR3 amino acids: CASRIQGGNQPQHF. In nucleotides, the CDR3 is TGTGCCAGCAGGATACAGGGCGGCAATCAGCCCCAGCATTTT.

The chain employs TRBV5-6 and TRBJ2-7; 8 bases map to TRBD1. The CDR3 has 15 amino acids. V was clipped by 4 bases and J by 5 bases; unmatched bases: 11. Germline lookup yields CDR1 SGHDT and CDR2 YYEEEE. The CDR3 DNA is TGTGCCAGCAGCGGGAGGAGGACAGGGTTGCACGAGCAGTACTTC. Its protein product is CASSGRRTGLHEQYF.

The chain employs TRBV7-9 and TRBJ2-2; the D gene is possibly TRBD1 (5 bases). The V gene lost 0 bases and the J gene lost 2 bases, with 7 bases spanning the gap. From germline, CDR1 is SEHNR and CDR2 FQNEAQ (reference sequence). This CDR3 has 15 amino acids. This CDR3 reads CASSLAGANTGELFF. CDR3 in DNA: TGTGCCAGCAGCTTAGCAGGGGCCAACACCGGGGAGCTGTTTTTT.

V gene TRBV6-6 combines with J gene TRBJ1-1; unclear D gene. The CDR3 is made up of 13 amino acids. Trimming shortened V by 4 bases and J by 1 base, and 7 bases separated the two germline ends. CDR1 and CDR2 (germline): MNHNY, SVGAGI (reference sequence). The CDR3 DNA reads as TGTGCCAGCAGTTCTCACAGGAACACTGAAGCTTTCTTT. It codes for CASSSHRNTEAFF.

The chain couples TRBV5-6 to TRBJ1-2; 7 bases are shared with TRBD1. The CDR3 extends over 16 amino acids. V gave up 4 bases and J gave up 3 bases; unmatched junction bases: 12. The germline gives CDR1 SGHDT, CDR2 YYEEEE. For the CDR3, the DNA is TGTGCCAGCAGCCCCGGGACAGAGCTTTGGGACTATGGCTACACCTTC. Protein sequence: CASSPGTELWDYGYTF. The complete variable domain, with remaining parts taken from reference TRBV5-6 and TRBJ1-2, reads DAGVTQSPTHLIKTRGQQVTLRCSPKSGHDTVSWYQQALGQGPQFIFQYYEEEERQRGNFPDRFSGHQFPNYSSELNVNALLLGDSALYLCASSPGTELWDYGYTFGSGTRLTVV.

The chain combines TRBV7-2 with TRBJ2-2; D is possibly TRBD2 (5 bases). V was pared by 5 bases and J by 1 base, with 14 bases between. The CDR3 runs to 16 residues. CDR1 is SGHTA and CDR2 is FQGNSA in the germline V gene. Here the CDR3 reads CASSRGLLGNTGELFF. CDR3 sequence (DNA): TGTGCCAGCAGCCGCGGGCTCCTAGGGAACACCGGGGAGCTGTTTTTT.

This clone was detected a few times. This chain links TRBV7-2 with TRBJ1-2; D is unclear. The CDR3 spans 13 residues. Trimming cost V 4 bases and J 8 bases, with 14 bases left between them. Germline-derived CDR1 and CDR2 are SGHTA and FQGNSA. The CDR3 bases are TGTGCCAGCAGCTCCCAAACCGGGGAAGGCTACACCTTC. Translating gives CASSSQTGEGYTF.

V gene TRBV30 combines with J gene TRBJ2-7; TRBD1 matches at 8 bases. The germline V gene encodes CDR1 GTSNPN and CDR2 SVGIG (reference sequence). V lost 3 bases, J lost 3 bases, and 10 bases stayed unmatched. CDR3 length: 15 amino acids. CDR3 in DNA: TGTGCCTGGAGCGCAGGGGGCTACTCACGCTACGAGCAGTACTTC. Protein sequence: CAWSAGGYSRYEQYF.

This chain joins TRBV11-2 and TRBJ2-1; TRBD2 matches at 10 bases. The germline CDR1 and CDR2 sequences are SGHAT and FQNNGV. The CDR3 length is 16 residues. With V trimmed by 5 bases and J by 6 bases, 10 bases remained unmatched. CDR3 bases: TGTGCCAGCAGCCCCCGAGCGGGGGGGATTCTCAATGAGCAGTTCTTC. Translating it yields CASSPRAGGILNEQFF. Full variable domain (rest looked up from reference TRBV11-2 and TRBJ2-1): EAGVAQSPRYKIIEKRQSVAFWCNPISGHATLYWYQQILGQGPKLLIQFQNNGVVDDSQLPKDRFSAERLKGVDSTLKIQPAKLEDSAVYLCASSPRAGGILNEQFFGPGTRLTVL.

The V call is TRBV7-9, the J call TRBJ1-5; D is ambiguous. V lost 5 bases, J lost 3 bases, and 11 bases lay in between. This CDR3 region has 14 residues. CDR1 and CDR2 (germline): SEHNR, FQNEAQ (reference sequence). CDR3 loop: CASSLGRDNQPQHF. The CDR3 coding sequence is TGTGCCAGCAGCCTAGGACGGGACAATCAGCCCCAGCATTTT. The complete variable domain, with remaining parts taken from reference TRBV7-9 and TRBJ1-5, reads DTGVSQNPRHKITKRGQNVTFRCDPISEHNRLYWYRQTLGQGPEFLTYFQNEAQLEKSRLLSDRFSAERPKGSFSTLEIQRTEQGDSAMYLCASSLGRDNQPQHFGDGTRLSIL.

This chain links TRBV5-5 with TRBJ1-1, with D possibly matching TRBD1 (6 bases). The CDR3 spans 17 residues. V gave up 4 bases and J gave up 1 base, with 20 bases separating them. Germline CDR1 and CDR2: SGHKS and YYEKEE (reference sequence). The CDR3 loop reads CASSHKGRGAGNTEAFF. The CDR3 region has the DNA TGTGCCAGCAGCCATAAAGGGAGGGGGGCAGGGAACACTGAAGCTTTCTTT.

The rearrangement uses TRBV2 and TRBJ2-7; TRBD1 matches 10 bases. With V trimmed by 7 bases and J by 0 bases, 6 bases remained unmatched. The CDR3 runs 15 residues. Germline V gives CDR1 SNHLY, CDR2 FYNNEI. The CDR3 reads CASTLDRGNSYEQYF. For the CDR3, the DNA is TGTGCCAGCACCCTGGACAGGGGGAACTCCTACGAGCAGTACTTC.

The rearrangement joins TRBV7-2 to TRBJ2-7, with a tentative D call TRBD2 (6 bases). CDR1 and CDR2 from the germline V gene are SGHTA and FQGNSA. The CDR3 is made up of 14 amino acids. The V end was cut by 0 bases, the J end by 3 bases, with 9 bases between. The CDR3 sequence is CASSLAGGNYEQYF. The DNA for the CDR3 is TGTGCCAGCAGCTTAGCGGGGGGTAACTACGAGCAGTACTTC.

This chain uses TRBV6-1 with TRBJ1-5; no definite D call. The V gene's germline CDR1 is MNHNS and CDR2 SASEGT. CDR3 length equals 14 residues. V was shortened by 0 bases and J by 5 bases, with 8 bases between the two germline ends. In nucleotides, the CDR3 is TGTGCCAGCAGTGAAGCGCGCGGTGATCAGCCCCAGCATTTT. It translates to CASSEARGDQPQHF.

The rearrangement joins TRBV7-6 to TRBJ2-5; D perhaps matches TRBD2 (6 bases). The CDR3 consists of 14 residues. V lost 5 bases and J lost 5, with 15 bases in between. From germline, CDR1 is SGHVS and CDR2 FNYEAQ. This CDR3 is CASSREAGRETQYF. As DNA, the CDR3 is TGTGCCAGCAGCCGAGAGGCAGGGAGGGAGACCCAGTACTTC.

The chain uses TRBV18 and TRBJ1-5, with D perhaps TRBD1 (5 bases). Trimming took off 3 bases at V and 9 bases at J, with 15 bases between the two ends. Germline V gene sequence: CDR1 KGHSH, CDR2 LQKENI. The length of the CDR3 is 14 residues. This CDR3 reads CASSPRTGDWPQHF. For the CDR3, the DNA is TGTGCCAGCTCACCTAGGACGGGGGATTGGCCCCAGCATTTT.

This sequence joins TRBV5-1 and TRBJ2-1; a weak D match, TRBD2 (5 bases). Trimming removed 3 bases at V and 4 bases at J, with 17 bases between. The CDR3 consists of 16 residues. Germline V gene lookup returns CDR1 SGHRS and CDR2 YFSETQ. The CDR3 loop is CASSSESDSGYNEQFF. CDR3 coding DNA: TGCGCCAGCAGCTCCGAGTCCGACTCGGGGTACAATGAGCAGTTCTTC.

The rearrangement uses TRBV28 and TRBJ1-6; weak D call: TRBD1 (6 bases). The CDR3 length is 14 residues. V was shortened by 6 bases and J by 6 bases, with 12 bases between the two germline ends. In germline, CDR1 is MDHEN, CDR2 SYDVKM. The CDR3 DNA follows: TGTGCCAGCAGAAACAGGGTACCTAATTCACCCCTCCACTTT. Its protein is CASRNRVPNSPLHF.

This sequence joins TRBV7-9 and TRBJ1-1, with 10 nucleotides matching TRBD1. J lost 6 bases, V lost 3 bases, and 7 bases had no gene match. This CDR3 has 15 residues. The germline gives CDR1 SEHNR, CDR2 FQNEAQ (reference sequence). The CDR3 reads CASSFETGGMAEAFF. In DNA form, the CDR3 reads TGTGCCAGCAGCTTTGAGACAGGGGGCATGGCTGAAGCTTTCTTT.